This is a list of T cell receptor beta chains from one sample in a study of cytomegalovirus exposure and HLA in healthy donors. Libraries were prepared by immunoSEQ multiplex PCR; TCRdb keeps only in-frame clonotypes and omits some of them. The table lists 90,000 to 150,000 clones, 70% to 90% of them singletons, with around 6% in the top ten. The sample taken for sequencing was PBMCs. These receptors originate from a woman aged 18-29 years in good health and CMV-seropositive. The CDR3 runs from the conserved cysteine through the conserved F or W. A D gene is named only where the DNA matches it firmly. Clone sizes are given selectively: once, few, many, or a class where the clone is expanded.

>TRBV5-1|-|-|TRBJ1-1
CASTSGGTVNTEAFF
TGCGCCAGCACCTCCGGGGGGACGGTGAACACTGAAGCTTTCTTT
>TRBV29-1|-|-|TRBJ1-5
CSVGTPTNQPQHF
TGCAGCGTTGGGACACCCACCAATCAGCCCCAGCATTTT
>TRBV27|-|-|TRBJ2-1
CASSRGFRNEQFF
TGTGCCAGCAGTCGAGGGTTTAGGAATGAGCAGTTCTTC
>TRBV21-1|-|-|TRBJ1-1
CASSKRGNTEAFF
TGTGCCAGCAGCAAAAGGGGGAACACTGAAGCTTTCTTT
>TRBV30|-|-|TRBJ2-7
CAWSEGTMQYF
TGTGCCTGGAGTGAGGGGACAATGCAGTACTTC
>TRBV6-6|TRBD1|-|TRBJ1-2
CASTIEGQGGSGYTF
TGTGCCAGCACTATAGAGGGCCAGGGGGGTAGTGGCTACACCTTC
>TRBV27|-|-|TRBJ1-1
CASSLSFLEGMAEAFF
TGTGCCAGCAGTTTATCCTTTCTGGAGGGGATGGCTGAAGCTTTCTTT
>TRBV27|-|-|TRBJ1-5
CASSWGGNNQPQHF
TGTGCCAGCAGTTGGGGGGGTAACAATCAGCCCCAGCATTTT
>TRBV7-8|-|-|TRBJ2-2
CASSSGGAYTGELFF
TGTGCCAGCAGCTCTGGGGGGGCATACACCGGGGAGCTGTTTTTT
>TRBV28|-|-|TRBJ2-1
CASSFGGPYNEQFF
TGTGCCAGCAGTTTCGGAGGGCCCTACAATGAGCAGTTCTTC
>TRBV19|-|-|TRBJ2-1
CASSIPSWDLSGLSYNEQFF
TGTGCCAGTAGTATCCCTTCGTGGGATCTAAGCGGCCTCTCCTACAATGAGCAGTTCTTC
>TRBV6-5|-|-|TRBJ1-2
CASRPRVGALYGYTF
TGTGCCAGCAGGCCACGCGTGGGCGCACTCTATGGCTACACCTTC
>TRBV7-2|TRBD2|-|TRBJ2-3
CASSLATSGTRDTQYF
TGTGCCAGCAGCTTAGCAACTAGCGGAACACGAGATACGCAGTATTTT
>TRBV6-1|TRBD1|-|TRBJ1-2
CASSGKTGAGYTF
TGTGCCAGCAGCGGAAAGACAGGGGCCGGCTACACCTTC
>TRBV9|TRBD2|-|TRBJ2-5
CASSVLAGTQETQYF
TGTGCCAGCAGCGTATTAGCGGGTACACAAGAGACCCAGTACTTC
>TRBV11-3|-|-|TRBJ2-2
CASSRIQGTGELFF
TGTGCCAGCAGCCGCATACAGGGTACCGGGGAGCTGTTTTTT
>TRBV10-3|TRBD2|-|TRBJ2-7
CAISEFFSGTSGVGEQYF
TGTGCCATCAGTGAGTTTTTCTCCGGGACTAGCGGGGTAGGGGAGCAGTACTTC
>TRBV18|TRBD1|few|TRBJ2-7
CASSTTAGGRTEQYF
TGTGCCAGCTCCACCACCGCAGGGGGTCGGACCGAGCAGTACTTC
>TRBV9|-|-|TRBJ1-1
CASSAGEMNTEAFF
TGTGCCAGCAGCGCGGGGGAGATGAACACTGAAGCTTTCTTT
>TRBV5-6|TRBD1|-|TRBJ1-3
CASSRRQGAKNTIYF
TGTGCCAGCAGCAGACGACAGGGGGCTAAAAACACCATATATTTT
>TRBV28|-|-|TRBJ1-3
CASSIQSPSGNTIYF
TGTGCCAGCAGCATACAGAGCCCATCTGGAAACACCATATATTTT
>TRBV18|TRBD1|-|TRBJ1-1
CASSPRTGGWNTEAFF
TGTGCCAGCTCACCTAGGACAGGGGGCTGGAACACTGAAGCTTTCTTT
>TRBV6-1|TRBD1|few|TRBJ2-7
CASSEIPGQGAVEQYF
TGTGCCAGCAGTGAAATCCCGGGACAGGGGGCTGTGGAGCAGTACTTC
>TRBV6-5|-|-|TRBJ1-1
CASSYGGWKAFF
TGTGCCAGCAGTTACGGGGGGTGGAAAGCTTTCTTT
>TRBV7-3|-|-|TRBJ1-2
CASSFDRRGYGYTF
TGTGCCAGCAGCTTTGACAGGCGGGGGTATGGCTACACCTTC
>TRBV4-1|-|-|TRBJ2-3
CASSQGLIHFTDTQYF
TGCGCCAGCAGCCAGGGACTGATTCATTTCACAGATACGCAGTATTTT
>TRBV18|-|-|TRBJ2-1
CASSPSGANNEQFF
TGTGCCAGCTCACCTAGTGGGGCAAACAATGAGCAGTTCTTC
>TRBV30|-|-|TRBJ2-2
CAWSYGQGRTGELFF
TGTGCCTGGAGTTACGGGCAGGGGCGCACCGGGGAGCTGTTTTTT
>TRBV13|TRBD1|-|TRBJ2-2
CASSLVGTGSGELFF
TGTGCCAGCAGCTTAGTGGGGACAGGGTCCGGGGAGCTGTTTTTT
>TRBV7-3|TRBD1|-|TRBJ1-1
CASSQGQGHTEAFF
TGTGCCAGCAGCCAGGGACAGGGCCACACTGAAGCTTTCTTT
>TRBV4-3|-|-|TRBJ2-6
CASSQAVRGNVLTF
TGCGCCAGCAGCCAAGCGGTTCGAGGCAACGTCCTGACTTTC
>TRBV5-6|TRBD2|-|TRBJ2-1
CASSLDLAGALYNEQFF
TGTGCCAGCAGCTTGGATCTAGCGGGGGCCCTTTACAATGAGCAGTTCTTC
>TRBV7-9|-|-|TRBJ2-7
CASSLTLTGNYEQYF
TGTGCCAGCAGCTTAACTCTGACAGGCAACTACGAGCAGTACTTC
>TRBV7-9|TRBD2|-|TRBJ2-3
CASRLSGLSSTDTQYF
TGTGCCAGCAGACTTAGCGGGCTCAGCAGCACAGATACGCAGTATTTT
>TRBV6-1|TRBD1|-|TRBJ2-7
CASSPWTGGDEQYF
TGTGCCAGCAGTCCTTGGACAGGGGGGGACGAGCAGTACTTC
>TRBV30|-|-|TRBJ1-2
CAWSVRGFYGYTF
TGTGCCTGGAGTGTAAGAGGGTTCTATGGCTACACCTTC
>TRBV7-8|TRBD2|-|TRBJ2-1
CASSLGLAGESSYNEQFF
TGTGCCAGCAGCTTGGGACTAGCGGGGGAGAGCTCCTACAATGAGCAGTTCTTC